Listed below are T cell receptor beta chains from one sample, sequenced in a study of shared clonotypes between healthy human individuals. The method was immunoSEQ multiplex PCR; TCRdb's version includes in-frame clones alone and lacks a portion of them. The sample has around 2.1 million clones, around 93% seen once. Sequenced input: naive CD8+ T cells from PBMCs. The receptors were gathered from a man between 18 and 35 years old in good health. Some clones in this sample may be carry-over from other donors' samples. The CDR3 runs from the conserved cysteine through the conserved F or W. The order of the fields is D gene, V gene, clone size, J gene, CDR3 DNA, CDR3 protein. The D gene is left open where the match is weak. Clone sizes are given selectively: once, few, many, or a class where the clone is expanded.

D: TRBD2; V: TRBV4-2; size: once; J: TRBJ2-3; DNA: TGTGCCAGCAGCCCCCGACTAGCGGGAAACACAGATACGCAGTATTTT; CDR3: CASSPRLAGNTDTQYF
D: NA; V: TRBV5-4; size: NA; J: TRBJ1-1; DNA: TGTGCCAGCAGCTCACAGGGATCAAACACTGAAGCTTTCTTT; CDR3: CASSSQGSNTEAFF
D: NA; V: TRBV7-2; size: NA; J: TRBJ1-1; DNA: TGTGCCAGCAGTCTCACTTACGAGGGGTTGAACACTGAAGCTTTCTTT; CDR3: CASSLTYEGLNTEAFF
D: NA; V: TRBV9; size: NA; J: TRBJ2-5; DNA: TGTGCCAGCAGCGCGACCAGGGGAGTGGAGACCCAGTACTTC; CDR3: CASSATRGVETQYF
D: NA; V: TRBV9; size: NA; J: TRBJ1-5; DNA: TGTGCCAGCAGCGTAGGGCCAGATAGCAATCAGCCCCAGCATTTT; CDR3: CASSVGPDSNQPQHF
D: NA; V: TRBV7-9; size: NA; J: TRBJ2-7; DNA: TGTGCCAGCTCTCAAGCGGCCTCCTACGAGCAGTACTTC; CDR3: CASSQAASYEQYF
D: TRBD1; V: TRBV27; size: NA; J: TRBJ1-1; DNA: TGTGCCAGCAGACCTACAGGGGGCGGTTACACTGAAGCTTTCTTT; CDR3: CASRPTGGGYTEAFF
D: NA; V: TRBV7-8; size: few; J: TRBJ2-1; DNA: TGTGCCAGCAGCTTAAGAAGGACAAATGAGCAGTTCTTC; CDR3: CASSLRRTNEQFF
D: TRBD1; V: TRBV10-3; size: NA; J: TRBJ2-7; DNA: TGTGCCATCAGTGAGCGAGACAGGGACAGGGGGCTAGCGGATACCTACGAGCAGTACTTC; CDR3: CAISERDRDRGLADTYEQYF
D: TRBD2; V: TRBV28; size: NA; J: TRBJ2-7; DNA: TGTGCCAGCAGTTCGCGGATATTACTAGCGGGAGCGTACGAGCAGTACTTC; CDR3: CASSSRILLAGAYEQYF
D: NA; V: TRBV6-1; size: NA; J: TRBJ2-5; DNA: TGTGCCAGCAGTGAGTCCAGTATACCACAAGAGACCCAGTACTTC; CDR3: CASSESSIPQETQYF
D: NA; V: TRBV27; size: once; J: TRBJ2-6; DNA: TGTGCCAGCAGTTCCTACCTGGACGGCTCTGGGGCCAACGTCCTGACTTTC; CDR3: CASSSYLDGSGANVLTF
D: NA; V: TRBV4-2; size: NA; J: TRBJ1-5; DNA: TGTGCCAGCAGCCAAGATGAATTGGACAGTTTCAATCAGCCCCAGCATTTT; CDR3: CASSQDELDSFNQPQHF
D: NA; V: TRBV5-4; size: NA; J: TRBJ2-7; DNA: TGTGCCAGCTCAGGGGACTCCTCCTACGAGCAGTACTTC; CDR3: CASSGDSSYEQYF
D: TRBD1; V: TRBV28; size: NA; J: TRBJ2-7; DNA: TGTGCCAGCAGTTTTGTCAGGGGGCTCGACGAGCAGTACTTC; CDR3: CASSFVRGLDEQYF
D: NA; V: TRBV10-1; size: NA; J: TRBJ2-2; DNA: TGCGCCAGCAGTGAAGGCAGAAACACCGGGGAGCTGTTTTTT; CDR3: CASSEGRNTGELFF
D: TRBD2; V: TRBV2; size: NA; J: TRBJ2-3; DNA: TGTGCCAGCAGAACCGCCACGGGGGGGAGCACAGATACGCAGTATTTT; CDR3: CASRTATGGSTDTQYF
D: NA; V: TRBV15; size: NA; J: TRBJ2-7; DNA: TGTGCCACCAGCAGCGTCGGGTCCTACGAGCAGTACTTC; CDR3: CATSSVGSYEQYF
D: TRBD1; V: TRBV15; size: NA; J: TRBJ1-5; DNA: TGTGCCACCAGCAGGGGGGGACAGCCCAATCAGCCCCAGCATTTT; CDR3: CATSRGGQPNQPQHF
D: NA; V: TRBV5-4; size: once; J: TRBJ1-2; DNA: TGTGCCAGCAGCGGTAGACAGGAGACCTTAGGCTACACCTTC; CDR3: CASSGRQETLGYTF
D: TRBD1; V: TRBV10-2; size: NA; J: TRBJ2-7; DNA: TGCACGACAGGGGAAGTTCCCTACGAGCAGTACTTC; CDR3: CTTGEVPYEQYF
D: NA; V: TRBV4-1; size: NA; J: TRBJ2-7; DNA: TGCGCCAGCAGCCAAGATCCCGGGACGCTCTACGAGCAGTACTTC; CDR3: CASSQDPGTLYEQYF
D: TRBD1; V: TRBV27; size: NA; J: TRBJ2-1; DNA: TGTGCCAGCAGTTTGGGTGACAGGGGGCTGTTCTTC; CDR3: CASSLGDRGLFF
D: TRBD1; V: TRBV13; size: NA; J: TRBJ1-1; DNA: TGTGCCAGCAGCTCGGACGGGGGGGACAGGGTCACTGAAGCTTTCTTT; CDR3: CASSSDGGDRVTEAFF
D: NA; V: TRBV28; size: NA; J: TRBJ2-1; DNA: TGTGCCAGCAGTCCCCTTGGCTTCGAGCAGTTCTTC; CDR3: CASSPLGFEQFF
D: TRBD1; V: TRBV7-9; size: NA; J: TRBJ2-1; DNA: TGTGCCAGCAGCGCCAGACAGGGTAAATACAATGAGCAGTTCTTC; CDR3: CASSARQGKYNEQFF
D: TRBD2; V: TRBV4-1; size: once; J: TRBJ2-7; DNA: TGCGCCAGCAGCCAAGGACTAGCGGGAGGCCCCTACGAGCAGTACTTC; CDR3: CASSQGLAGGPYEQYF
D: NA; V: TRBV21-1; size: NA; J: TRBJ2-1; DNA: TGTGCCAGCAGCCAGCTAGCGGGAAAAAACAATGAGCAGTTCTTC; CDR3: CASSQLAGKNNEQFF
D: TRBD2; V: TRBV19; size: NA; J: TRBJ2-1; DNA: TGTGCCAGTAGTATAAGCTCTAGCGGGTCCGCGGAGCAGTTCTTC; CDR3: CASSISSSGSAEQFF
D: TRBD2; V: TRBV27; size: NA; J: TRBJ2-3; DNA: TGTGCCAGCAGTTTATCAATCTCTGGCGGGAGTGGGGCAGATACGCAGTATTTT; CDR3: CASSLSISGGSGADTQYF
D: NA; V: TRBV19; size: NA; J: TRBJ1-1; DNA: TGTGCCAGTAGTATGCCCAGGACCATAACTGAAGCTTTCTTT; CDR3: CASSMPRTITEAFF
D: TRBD2; V: TRBV4-2; size: NA; J: TRBJ2-7; DNA: TGTGCCAGCAGCCACCGACCCGGGGATAGCGGGAGTGGCGCCTACGAGCAGTACTTC; CDR3: CASSHRPGDSGSGAYEQYF
D: TRBD2; V: TRBV15; size: NA; J: TRBJ2-7; DNA: TGTGCCACCAGCACAACTAGCGGGCGATCCTACGAGCAGTACTTC; CDR3: CATSTTSGRSYEQYF
D: TRBD2; V: TRBV11-2; size: NA; J: TRBJ2-1; DNA: TGTGCCAGCAGCTCACCACTAGCGGGAGATAGAGGAAGCAATGAGCAGTTCTTC; CDR3: CASSSPLAGDRGSNEQFF
D: NA; V: TRBV6-1; size: once; J: TRBJ2-5; DNA: TGTGCCAGCAGTGAAGATCGGGGGGCTGGTGAGACCCAGTACTTC; CDR3: CASSEDRGAGETQYF
D: NA; V: TRBV15; size: once; J: TRBJ1-1; DNA: TGTGCCACCAGCAGAGATCGGCGGGATATTTGGGAGGGTGACACTGAAGCTTTCTTT; CDR3: CATSRDRRDIWEGDTEAFF
D: NA; V: TRBV5-8; size: NA; J: TRBJ2-1; DNA: TGTGCCAGCAGCCTAAGACGGCGCGGCTACAATGAGCAGTTCTTC; CDR3: CASSLRRRGYNEQFF
D: NA; V: TRBV7-2; size: NA; J: TRBJ2-7; DNA: TGTGCCAGCAGCTTATATGGGGGCCCCGGGGGGCAGTACTTC; CDR3: CASSLYGGPGGQYF
D: TRBD1; V: TRBV5-1; size: once; J: TRBJ1-2; DNA: TGCGCCAGCAGCTTGGACAGGGGGCCTAACGGCTACACCTTC; CDR3: CASSLDRGPNGYTF
D: NA; V: TRBV6-5; size: NA; J: TRBJ1-4; DNA: TGTGCCAGCAGTTACTTGTCGGGGACTAATGAAAAACTGTTTTTT; CDR3: CASSYLSGTNEKLFF
D: TRBD1; V: TRBV5-1; size: NA; J: TRBJ2-3; DNA: TGCGCCAGCAGCGAGAGGACAGGGGGCGCCGGCACAGATACGCAGTATTTT; CDR3: CASSERTGGAGTDTQYF
D: TRBD1; V: TRBV15; size: NA; J: TRBJ2-3; DNA: TGTGCCACCAGCATCGGGACAGCCCAAGCCGATACGCAGTATTTT; CDR3: CATSIGTAQADTQYF
D: NA; V: TRBV10-3; size: NA; J: TRBJ1-2; DNA: TGTGCCATCAGTGGTAGATCAGGGTCTTCTAACTATGGCTACACCTTC; CDR3: CAISGRSGSSNYGYTF
D: TRBD2; V: TRBV11-2; size: NA; J: TRBJ2-2; DNA: TGTGCCAGCAGCTACTCTAGCGGGTGGGACACCGGGGAGCTGTTTTTT; CDR3: CASSYSSGWDTGELFF
D: TRBD1; V: TRBV7-9; size: NA; J: TRBJ2-5; DNA: TGTGCCAGCAGCTCGCCGGGACAGCAAGAGACCCAGTACTTC; CDR3: CASSSPGQQETQYF
D: NA; V: TRBV21-1; size: NA; J: TRBJ2-7; DNA: TGTGCCAGCAGCAACTCGCGGGATTTGTACGAGCAGTACTTC; CDR3: CASSNSRDLYEQYF
D: NA; V: TRBV4-1; size: NA; J: TRBJ1-5; DNA: TGCGCCAGCAGCCAAGATGCAGATCAGCCCCAGCATTTT; CDR3: CASSQDADQPQHF
D: TRBD1; V: TRBV19; size: NA; J: TRBJ2-2; DNA: TGTGCCAGTTGGGACAGGGGGTTAAACACCGGGGAGCTGTTTTTT; CDR3: CASWDRGLNTGELFF
D: TRBD1; V: TRBV9; size: NA; J: TRBJ1-2; DNA: TGTGCCAGCAGCGATGGGACAGGGGGCAACTATGGCTACACCTTC; CDR3: CASSDGTGGNYGYTF
D: NA; V: TRBV6-1; size: NA; J: TRBJ2-7; DNA: TGTGCCAGCAGTGAAACCTTGGAGATGAATGGCTACGAGCAGTACTTC; CDR3: CASSETLEMNGYEQYF
D: NA; V: TRBV7-9; size: NA; J: TRBJ2-7; DNA: TGTGCCAGTAATAGCGCGGGGATCTACGAGCAGTACTTC; CDR3: CASNSAGIYEQYF